This TCR beta chain was sequenced during a study of T-cell reconstitution after alpha-beta-depleted transplantation in children. During its preparation, the TCRbeta library received unique molecular identifiers. One entry per CDR3 protein results from TCRdb running MiXCR on the PCR reads. The table records hundreds of thousands of distinct CDR3 sequences, less than 35% of them present only once. Germline CDR1 is DFQATT and CDR2 is SNEGSKA (reference sequence). The CDR3 runs to 12 residues. A word on this clonotype: Germline and junction disagree at one end, which may indicate a read error.

This chain joins TRBV20-1 and TRBJ1-2, with TRBD1 as a possible D gene (5 bases). The sequence derives from a human donor who donated a stem cell graft to a child with aplastic anemia. The material sequenced was PBMCs from the stem cell graft donor, taken from the stem cell graft. The CDR3 region is CSASRGADGDTF. For the CDR3, the DNA is TGCAGTGCTAGTAGGGGCGCGGATGGCGACACCTTC.